This TCR beta chain was identified in a study of tumor-infiltrating lymphocytes in localized non-small cell lung cancer. The CDR3 loop spans 11 amino acids. From germline, CDR1 is SNHLY and CDR2 FYNNEI. The V gene lost 6 bases and the J gene lost 10 bases, with 10 bases spanning the gap. Points from the study as a whole: Recurrence-free survival showed no association with tumor T-cell fraction. Compared with uninvolved lung, tumors showed higher T cell infiltration by TCRbeta sequencing. No T-cell fraction difference was seen between IM1 and IM2 tumors.

Sequencing was performed with immunoSEQ multiplex PCR; in TCRdb, only in-frame clones are kept and a portion is missing. The sample contains 15,000 or so clones, about four fifths of which appear only once. About this clone itself: Its antigen is unidentified.

Source material: lung tumor tissue. The origin of this receptor is a human donor with non-small cell lung cancer. The V gene is TRBV2, the J gene TRBJ2-1, with D perhaps matching TRBD2 (6 bases). The CDR3 sequence is CASRGRPEQFF. Written as DNA, the CDR3 is TGTGCCAGCAGAGGGAGGCCGGAGCAGTTCTTC.